A single sample gave rise to the 9 T cell receptor beta chains below, sequenced in a study of CD8+ T cells in alopecia areata. RNA was isolated and reverse transcribed to cDNA, the sequencing template. Clones were sequenced by immunoSEQ multiplex PCR, and TCRdb holds only the in-frame ones, with some missing. Among 90,000 to 120,000 clones listed, almost 60% were seen once. The specimen sequenced was CD8+ T cells sorted from blood. All receptors derive from a human donor in good health.

This clone was found a few times. CDR3 nucleotide sequence: TGCGCCAGCAGTCTTGTCGCGCGATCAGGTGATACGCAGTATTTT. Amino acids: CASSLVARSGDTQYF. The rearrangement uses TRBV10-2 and TRBJ2-3; D unclear. V lost 5 bases to trimming and J lost 6 bases, with 18 bases between them. This CDR3 is built from 15 residues. Germline V gene data show CDR1 as WSHSY and CDR2 as SAAADI.

V gene TRBV5-1 combines with J gene TRBJ2-7; D unclear. The CDR3 has 16 residues. The germline CDR1 and CDR2 sequences are SGHRS and YFSETQ. The ends were cut back, 0 bases at V and 2 bases at J, with 15 bases in the middle. The CDR3 coding sequence is TGCGCCAGCAGCTTGGTGCCAGGCACTCTCCCCTACGAGCAGTACTTC. It translates to CASSLVPGTLPYEQYF.

Ten or more counts support this clone. The V call is TRBV6-4, the J call TRBJ2-3; D not resolved. This CDR3 comprises 17 residues. CDR1 is MRHNA and CDR2 is SNTAGT in the germline V gene. V was clipped by 0 bases and J by 4 bases, with 17 bases between them. The CDR3 DNA sequence: TGTGCCAGCAGTGACTCGAGTGGTGGGTCAGGCGCAGATACGCAGTATTTT. This codes for CASSDSSGGSGADTQYF.

This clone was counted only a few times. The rearrangement links TRBV11-1 to TRBJ2-7, with D uncertain. The germline V gene encodes CDR1 SGHAT and CDR2 FQDESV (reference sequence). The CDR3 has 13 residues. The ends were cut back, 5 bases at V and 3 bases at J, with 11 bases in the middle. The CDR3 DNA reads TGTGCCAGCAGCCTGGACGCAGGCTACGAGCAGTACTTC. It translates to CASSLDAGYEQYF. Drawing the rest from reference TRBV11-1 and TRBJ2-7, the complete variable domain is EAEVAQSPRYKITEKSQAVAFWCDPISGHATLYWYRQILGQGPELLVQFQDESVVDDSQLPKDRFSAERLKGVDSTLKIQPAELGDSAMYLCASSLDAGYEQYFGPGTRLTVT.

In this sample, this clone turned up a few times. The chain links TRBV20-1 to TRBJ2-1; D is ambiguous. This CDR3 spans 10 amino acids. V was trimmed by 3 bases and J by 10 bases, leaving 7 bases between them. In germline, CDR1 is DFQATT, CDR2 SNEGSKA (reference sequence). This CDR3 is CSASRQEQFF. The CDR3 nucleotides read TGCAGTGCTAGTCGGCAGGAGCAGTTCTTC.

The chain carries TRBV11-2 and TRBJ2-7; D is uncertain. This CDR3 region has 14 residues. CDR1 is SGHAT and CDR2 is FQNNGV in the germline V gene. Trimming cost V 2 bases and J 0 bases, with 8 bases left between them. The CDR3 DNA reads TGTGCCAGCAGCTTATTTCCGAGCTCCTACGAGCAGTACTTC. It specifies CASSLFPSSYEQYF. Drawing the rest from reference TRBV11-2 and TRBJ2-7, the complete variable domain is EAGVAQSPRYKIIEKRQSVAFWCNPISGHATLYWYQQILGQGPKLLIQFQNNGVVDDSQLPKDRFSAERLKGVDSTLKIQPAKLEDSAVYLCASSLFPSSYEQYFGPGTRLTVT.

The rearrangement uses TRBV13 and TRBJ2-7; D ambiguous. CDR3 length equals 12 residues. Germline assignment: CDR1 PRHDT and CDR2 FYEKMQ (reference sequence). V was clipped by 5 bases and J by 2 bases, with 7 bases between them. This CDR3 reads CASSLRPYEQYF. For the CDR3, the DNA is TGTGCCAGCAGCCTCCGTCCCTACGAGCAGTACTTC.

The J gene is TRBJ2-4, the V gene TRBV4-1, with D perhaps matching TRBD1 or TRBD2 (5 bases each). The germline gives CDR1 MGHRA, CDR2 YSYEKL. V lost 4 bases to trimming and J lost 9 bases, with 19 bases between them. The CDR3 has 15 residues. The CDR3, as DNA: TGCGCCAGCAGCCCGGACATCCCGGGGATGAGCATTCAGTACTTC. Encoded protein: CASSPDIPGMSIQYF.

This clone was seen a few times. The rearrangement joins TRBV23-1 to TRBJ2-1; D is uncertain. TRBV23-1 is marked as an open reading frame, function uncertain. The CDR3 has 16 amino acids. The V end lost 4 bases, the J end lost 0 bases, and 13 bases lay between the germline ends. The DNA for the CDR3 is TGCGCCAGCAGTCCGCCTACATCTATCTCCTACAATGAGCAGTTCTTC. It translates to CASSPPTSISYNEQFF.